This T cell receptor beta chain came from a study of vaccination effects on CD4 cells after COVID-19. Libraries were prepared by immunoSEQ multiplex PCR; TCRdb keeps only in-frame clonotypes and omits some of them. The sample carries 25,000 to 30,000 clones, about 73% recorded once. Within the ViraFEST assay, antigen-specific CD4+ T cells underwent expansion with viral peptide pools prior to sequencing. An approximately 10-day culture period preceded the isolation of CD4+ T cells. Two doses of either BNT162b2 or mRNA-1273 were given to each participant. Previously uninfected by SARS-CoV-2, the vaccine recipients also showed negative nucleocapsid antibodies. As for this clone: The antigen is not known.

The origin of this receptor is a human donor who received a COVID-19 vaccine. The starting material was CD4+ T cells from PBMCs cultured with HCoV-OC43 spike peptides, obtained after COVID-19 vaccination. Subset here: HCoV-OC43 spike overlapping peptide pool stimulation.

The DNA for the CDR3 is TGTGCCAGCAGTTTGTGGGGGGGAGGCGGCTACACCTTC. Protein sequence: CASSLWGGGGYTF. The rearrangement uses TRBV6-5 and TRBJ1-2; D is possibly TRBD1 (5 bases). Trimming cost V 4 bases and J 8 bases, with 14 bases left between them. The CDR3 contains 13 residues. Germline V lookup: CDR1 MNHEY, CDR2 SVGAGI.